Each of the 10 T cell receptor beta chains below was sequenced from the same sample in a study of PD-1 blockade in classical Hodgkin lymphoma (TCRdb year 2020). Libraries were built with the immunoSEQ multiplex PCR assay. In TCRdb, the immuneACCESS table is reduced to in-frame sequences with V and J assigned. These tables do not hold every clone; where another copy was compared, an unresolved V gene accounts for under half, and the others remain unexplained. This sample gives tens of thousands of clones in total; 90% of them show up just once. Of the sample, approximately 9.8% falls within the top ten clones. Taken with the paper, the label for time point translates to: cycle 1 day 1 (C1D1), immediately before nivolumab initiation. Every trial patient had relapsed following autologous stem cell transplantation, and prior brentuximab vedotin exposure was what differed among cohorts A, B and C. Specimen: peripheral blood mononuclear cells (PBMCs), collected at baseline. Source of these receptors: a human donor with classical Hodgkin lymphoma.

The chain employs TRBV5-1 and TRBJ2-3; D might be TRBD2 (6 bases). Trimming stripped 5 bases from V and 0 bases from J, with 16 bases between. The germline V gene has CDR1 SGHRS and CDR2 YFSETQ. The CDR3 totals 16 residues. The CDR3 spells CASSPVRGSSTDTQYF. Here the CDR3 DNA reads TGCGCCAGCAGTCCGGTGCGGGGCTCTAGCACAGATACGCAGTATTTT.

This chain connects TRBV5-6 to TRBJ1-1; TRBD1 might be the D (5 bases). This CDR3 contains 16 residues. Between the trimmed V and J ends, which lost 4 bases and 5 bases, there was a span of 21 bases. Germline V gene sequence: CDR1 SGHDT, CDR2 YYEEEE. The CDR3 bases are TGTGCCAGCAGCCCGGGGGGTGGTCCGGGTCAGACTGAAGCTTTCTTT. Protein product: CASSPGGGPGQTEAFF.

The V and J genes are TRBV4-1 and TRBJ2-7, with 10 bases fitting TRBD2. The V segment lost 0 bases and the J segment 3 bases; nucleotides outside the gene matches: 5. The CDR3 length is 16 residues. Germline V gene lookup returns CDR1 MGHRA and CDR2 YSYEKL. The chain's CDR3 is CASSQDPSGGVYEQYF. The CDR3 nucleotides read TGCGCCAGCAGCCAAGACCCTAGCGGGGGTGTCTACGAGCAGTACTTC.

The rearrangement links TRBV27 to TRBJ1-4; 8 bases align to TRBD1. This CDR3 has 16 amino acids. The J segment lost 4 bases and the V segment lost 3 bases, leaving 7 bases of the junction unmatched. The germline V gene has CDR1 MNHEY and CDR2 SMNVEV (reference sequence). DNA of the CDR3: TGTGCCAGCAGTTTGGGTAGGACAGGGAATAATGAAAAACTGTTTTTT. Amino acids: CASSLGRTGNNEKLFF.

CDR3 residues: CASSYKDREVQPQHF. CDR3 DNA sequence: TGTGCCAGCAGCTACAAGGACAGGGAGGTTCAGCCCCAGCATTTT. The V and J genes are TRBV5-7 and TRBJ1-5; 8 positions agree with TRBD1. TRBV5-7 is treated as an ORF (open reading frame) with a function not yet certain. The length of the CDR3 is 15 residues. V lost 3 bases to trimming and J lost 6 bases; unmatched junction nucleotides: 8.

The chain recombines TRBV11-2 with TRBJ1-3; D remains ambiguous. The V gene's germline CDR1 is SGHAT and CDR2 FQNNGV. The CDR3 covers 14 residues. With 1 base removed from V and 7 bases from J, the gap between germline ends came to 11 bases. The CDR3 bases are TGTGCCAGCAGCTTAGGACTGGCGAGGAACACCATATATTTT. It encodes CASSLGLARNTIYF.

This chain connects TRBV27 to TRBJ1-6; D is unresolved. Trimming took 4 bases from V and 8 from J, leaving 6 bases between them. Germline lookup yields CDR1 MNHEY and CDR2 SMNVEV (reference sequence). There are 12 residues in the CDR3. As DNA, the CDR3 is TGTGCCAGCAGTTCGCCCTATTCACCCCTCCACTTT. It specifies CASSSPYSPLHF.

This clone has only a few counts. The chain links TRBV6-1 to TRBJ1-1, with D tentatively TRBD1 (5 bases). The ends were cut back, 6 bases at V and 2 bases at J, with 10 bases in the middle. CDR1 is MNHNS, CDR2 SASEGT, per germline. The CDR3 loop spans 13 amino acids. The CDR3 nucleotides read TGTGCCAGCAGGAATCAGGGAAACACTGAAGCTTTCTTT. Translation gives CASRNQGNTEAFF.

The gene calls are TRBV7-6 and TRBJ2-1; 7 nucleotides align to TRBD2. The V gene's germline CDR1 is SGHVS and CDR2 FNYEAQ. The J segment lost 3 bases and the V segment lost 1 base, leaving 9 bases of the junction unmatched. This CDR3 has 17 amino acids. In DNA form, the CDR3 reads TGTGCCAGCAGCTTAGAGGGAGGCAGGACTAGCTACAATGAGCAGTTCTTC. Residues: CASSLEGGRTSYNEQFF.

This chain uses TRBV4-1 with TRBJ1-5, with no clear D. Trimming left V 3 bases short and J 0 bases short, with 9 bases between. The length of the CDR3 is 15 residues. Germline V gene sequence: CDR1 MGHRA, CDR2 YSYEKL. CDR3 bases: TGCGCCAGCAGCCAGGAACACACTAGCAATCAGCCCCAGCATTTT. It codes for CASSQEHTSNQPQHF.